Described below is a single TCR beta chain sequence and its context. The antigen is unknown. The PCR contained 60 Vbeta and 13 Jbeta primers. TCRdb's table, derived via immunoSEQ multiplex PCR, lists solely in-frame clones and lacks some. Of under 200,000 clones in the sample, about three quarters are singletons; the top ten hold about 1.3%. The record originates from a study of cytomegalovirus exposure and HLA in healthy donors. Across the study: Tens of millions of unique TCRs, all from HLA-typed donors, were included in an early release of the data.

General study results and limits: Earlier analysis looked at TCR beta V segments, and most were productive about 87% or about 30% of the time.

The V and J ends lost 4 bases and 4 bases, in that order; junction bases with no gene match: 2. Germline CDR1 and CDR2: MNHEY and SMNVEV (reference sequence). CDR3 length: 13 amino acids. The chain carries TRBV27 and TRBJ2-3, with 7 bases lining up with TRBD1. The source is a man between 18 and 29 years old in good health and CMV-seronegative. Specimen: PBMCs. The CDR3 bases are TGTGCCAGCAGTTCGGACAGGCCAGATACGCAGTATTTT. This gives the protein CASSSDRPDTQYF.